This TCR beta chain was documented in a study of cytomegalovirus exposure and HLA in healthy donors. Study-wide points: In a later analysis, a missense DCLRE1C variant was linked to TCR beta V- and J-gene trimming. Presence/absence analyses supposed approximately even sequencing depth among donors.

CDR1 is GTSNPN, CDR2 SVGIG, per germline (reference sequence). The CDR3 loop spans 12 amino acids. The germline V and J ends were trimmed by 4 bases and 5 bases, with 8 bases remaining between them. This clone showed up just a few times. Antigen specificity is unknown. 13 Jbeta primers and 60 Vbeta primers were used for the PCR. Generated by immunoSEQ multiplex PCR, the TCRdb table keeps only in-frame clones and is missing some. This table has about 130,000 clones, approximately 17% appearing once. This clonotype was sampled from a female donor in good health and CMV-seropositive. Sequenced input: PBMCs. The gene calls are TRBV30 and TRBJ1-4, with no clear D. The CDR3 spells CAWNKHNEKLFF. Written as DNA, the CDR3 is TGTGCCTGGAACAAACACAATGAAAAACTGTTTTTT.